Listed here are 21 T cell receptor beta chains from one sample, sequenced in a study of blood T cell repertoires in COVID-19. Produced via immunoSEQ multiplex PCR; TCRdb's table is partial and in-frame only. Here the sample spans 200,000 or so clones, roughly nine tenths being singletons. The sequenced material came from PBMCs or T cells enriched from blood (not recorded which). These receptors came from a woman between 18 and 30 years old in a cohort exposed to, infected with or recovered from COVID-19 (not recorded which).

This chain joins TRBV9 and TRBJ1-1; maybe TRBD1 (6 bases). V lost 0 bases, J lost 9 bases, and 12 bases lay in between. This CDR3 region has 13 residues. Germline V lookup: CDR1 SGDLS, CDR2 YYNGEE. The CDR3 sequence: CASSVVVGGKAFF. The CDR3 nucleotides read TGTGCCAGCAGCGTAGTTGTAGGGGGTAAAGCTTTCTTT.

J is TRBJ2-2 and V is TRBV9; 12 nucleotides align to TRBD2. The CDR3 runs 16 residues. Per the germline V gene, CDR1 is SGDLS and CDR2 is YYNGEE. The ends lost 4 bases at V and 8 bases at J; junction bases unmatched: 9. This CDR3 is CASSLRIGTSGGELFF. CDR3 sequence (DNA): TGTGCCAGCAGCTTACGAATCGGGACTAGCGGGGGGGAGCTGTTTTTT. The whole variable domain, remainder taken from reference TRBV9 and TRBJ2-2, is DSGVTQTPKHLITATGQRVTLRCSPRSGDLSVYWYQQSLDQGLQFLIQYYNGEERAKGNILERFSAQQFPDLHSELNLSSLELGDSALYFCASSLRIGTSGGELFFGEGSRLTVL.

The J gene is TRBJ2-1, the V gene TRBV6-5, with TRBD2 identical over 13 bases. Germline CDR1 and CDR2: MNHEY and SVGAGI. V shed 6 bases and J 9 bases; nucleotides not matched to a gene: 8. This CDR3 spans 15 amino acids. DNA of the CDR3: TGTGCCAGCAGAGCAACTAGCGGGGGGGCGTCTGAGCAGTTCTTC. This translates into CASRATSGGASEQFF.

The DNA of the CDR3 is TGTGCCAGCAGGGCAGGGGGCGAGAACACTGAAGCTTTCTTT. It translates to CASRAGGENTEAFF. The chain links TRBV27 to TRBJ1-1, with 8 bases that match TRBD1. The CDR3 sequence is 14 residues long. CDR1 is MNHEY and CDR2 is SMNVEV in the germline V gene (reference sequence). With 6 bases clipped from V and 1 base from J, the junction kept 4 bases outside the gene matches.

This sequence joins TRBV27 and TRBJ1-5, with 7 bases identical to TRBD1. V was pared by 5 bases and J by 4 bases, with 5 bases of the junction left unmatched. This CDR3 region has 14 residues. Germline-derived CDR1 and CDR2 are MNHEY and SMNVEV (reference sequence). CDR3 region: CASSPGTENQPQHF. CDR3 DNA: TGTGCCAGCAGTCCCGGGACAGAAAATCAGCCCCAGCATTTT.

CDR3 protein: CASCTGGTNEKLFF. CDR3 sequence (DNA): TGTGCCAGCTGCACAGGGGGAACTAATGAAAAACTGTTTTTT. This sequence joins TRBV2 and TRBJ1-4, with TRBD1 identical over 8 bases. V lost 8 bases, J lost 1 base, and 3 bases stayed unmatched. From germline, CDR1 is SNHLY and CDR2 FYNNEI. The CDR3 contains 14 residues.

This chain links TRBV10-3 with TRBJ2-7; 7 bases are a match to TRBD1. CDR1 is ENHRY, CDR2 SYGVKD, per germline. V was clipped by 3 bases and J by 2 bases; unmatched bases: 4. This CDR3 is 14 amino acids long. CDR3 residues: CAISDQQGTYEQYF. The CDR3 DNA reads TGTGCCATCAGTGATCAACAGGGGACCTACGAGCAGTACTTC.

The chain has TRBV6-6 and TRBJ2-1; D is ambiguous. The CDR3 runs 12 residues. CDR1 is MNHNY and CDR2 is SVGAGI in the germline V gene (reference sequence). Deletions cut 11 bases from V and 9 bases from J, with 17 bases between. Written as DNA, the CDR3 is TGTGCCTCCCGGCCGAGAAACAGTGAGCAGTTCTTC. Residues: CASRPRNSEQFF.

The genes are TRBV4-1 and TRBJ1-5, with TRBD1 matching over 7 bases. In germline, CDR1 is MGHRA, CDR2 YSYEKL. After removal of 3 bases from V and 2 bases from J, the junction contained 4 bases not matched to a gene. The CDR3 contains 15 residues. CDR3 coding DNA: TGCGCCAGCAGCCACGGACAGGAACGCAATCAGCCCCAGCATTTT. Its translation is CASSHGQERNQPQHF.

The J gene is TRBJ1-2, the V gene TRBV2, with a weak D call TRBD1 (6 bases). V lost 6 bases, J lost 8 bases, and 10 bases lay in between. The CDR3 is 11 residues long. Germline CDR1 reads SNHLY; CDR2 reads FYNNEI. The CDR3 coding sequence is TGTGCCAGCAGACTAGACAGGGGCTACACCTTC. It yields the protein CASRLDRGYTF.

V usage is TRBV5-1 and J usage is TRBJ1-1; D remains unclear. Germline values: CDR1 SGHRS, CDR2 YFSETQ. The CDR3 is made up of 14 amino acids. V was shortened by 4 bases and J by 5 bases, with 15 bases between the two germline ends. The CDR3 region is CASSPTPSGTEAFF. The DNA of the CDR3 is TGCGCCAGCAGCCCCACCCCGTCCGGTACTGAAGCTTTCTTT.

The chain couples TRBV9 to TRBJ2-5; 10 bases align to TRBD1. Germline V gene lookup returns CDR1 SGDLS and CDR2 YYNGEE. This CDR3 comprises 15 residues. V shed 3 bases and J 7 bases; nucleotides not matched to a gene: 9. CDR3 nucleotides: TGTGCCAGCAGCGCCGGGACAGGGGAGGTGGCGACCCAGTACTTC. Its protein is CASSAGTGEVATQYF.

The chain combines TRBV19 with TRBJ2-3; no firm D call. Trimming took 5 bases from V and 2 from J, leaving 20 bases between them. Germline CDR1 reads LNHDA; CDR2 reads SQIVND (reference sequence). This CDR3 is built from 17 residues. The CDR3 coding sequence is TGTGCCAGTAGTCTATACGCAGGTCGTCCTACCACAGATACGCAGTATTTT. It codes for CASSLYAGRPTTDTQYF. Drawing the rest from reference TRBV19 and TRBJ2-3, the complete variable domain is DGGITQSPKYLFRKEGQNVTLSCEQNLNHDAMYWYRQDPGQGLRLIYYSQIVNDFQKGDIAEGYSVSREKKESFPLTVTSAQKNPTAFYLCASSLYAGRPTTDTQYFGPGTRLTVL.

This clone was seen only once. The chain uses TRBV6-5 and TRBJ2-7, with D perhaps matching TRBD1 (6 bases). In germline, CDR1 is MNHEY, CDR2 SVGAGI. The V end lost 5 bases, the J end lost 0 bases, and 11 bases lay between the germline ends. The CDR3 consists of 14 residues. The CDR3 nucleotides are TGTGCCAGCAGTATGGGACAAAACTCCTACGAGCAGTACTTC. It translates to CASSMGQNSYEQYF.

This clone was counted a single time. This chain uses TRBV3-1 (or the pseudogene TRBV3-2) with TRBJ1-1; D is unclear. The CDR3 length is 18 residues. Germline V gene data show CDR1 as LGHDT and CDR2 as YNNKEL (reference sequence). V was clipped by 1 base and J by 1 base, with 19 bases between them. The CDR3 DNA reads TGTGCCAGCAGCCAAGTGTGGGCAGTTCCATCAAAGAACACTGAAGCTTTCTTT. This sequence encodes CASSQVWAVPSKNTEAFF.

This sequence joins TRBV3-1 (or the pseudogene TRBV3-2) and TRBJ2-5; perhaps TRBD2 as D (5 bases). V shed 0 bases and J shed 1 base, with 15 bases lying between them. The V gene's germline CDR1 is LGHDT and CDR2 YNNKEL (reference sequence). The CDR3 has 17 amino acids. In DNA, the CDR3 is TGTGCCAGCAGCCAAGACACTTGGCAGGAGGTCCAAGAGACCCAGTACTTC. Protein product: CASSQDTWQEVQETQYF.

This sequence joins TRBV24-1 and TRBJ2-3; maybe TRBD2 (6 bases). The V and J ends lost 5 bases and 5 bases respectively, with 16 bases between them. The CDR3 consists of 15 residues. The germline CDR1 and CDR2 sequences are KGHDR and SFDVKD. CDR3 nucleotides: TGTGCCACCAGTGTCAAAACGGGAGTGGGAGATACGCAGTATTTT. This gives the protein CATSVKTGVGDTQYF.

In DNA form, the CDR3 reads TGTGCCAGCAGCCAATCACTAAATACGCAGTATTTT. It yields the protein CASSQSLNTQYF. V and J are TRBV9 and TRBJ2-3; D remains ambiguous. The length of the CDR3 is 12 residues. Germline V gives CDR1 SGDLS, CDR2 YYNGEE. Trimming cost V 4 bases and J 7 bases, with 10 bases left between them.

The CDR3 loop is CASSLDPGGNEKLFF. The CDR3 DNA is TGTGCCAGCAGCTTGGATCCAGGGGGCAATGAAAAACTGTTTTTT. This chain links TRBV5-6 with TRBJ1-4, with 8 nucleotides matching TRBD1. After removal of 0 bases from V and 5 bases from J, the junction contained 3 bases not matched to a gene. Per the germline V gene, CDR1 is SGHDT and CDR2 is YYEEEE. CDR3 length: 15 amino acids.

V and J are TRBV18 and TRBJ2-7, with D possibly matching TRBD2 (6 bases). The germline CDR1 and CDR2 sequences are KGHSH and LQKENI. The CDR3 loop spans 14 amino acids. V lost 3 bases and J 4 bases, leaving 13 bases between the germline ends. The CDR3 DNA sequence: TGTGCCAGCTCACCTGAGGCGGCGGGGTACGAGCAGTACTTC. Its translation is CASSPEAAGYEQYF.

This clone was counted a single time. The chain joins TRBV28 to TRBJ1-3; D is undetermined. The CDR3 consists of 15 residues. Germline loops: CDR1 MDHEN, CDR2 SYDVKM. Trimming removed 6 bases at V and 0 bases at J, with 12 bases between. This CDR3 reads CASSPGSHSGNTIYF. Here the CDR3 DNA reads TGTGCCAGCAGCCCGGGATCCCACTCTGGAAACACCATATATTTT. Based on the CDR3 plus reference TRBV28 and TRBJ1-3, the full variable domain is DVKVTQSSRYLVKRTGEKVFLECVQDMDHENMFWYRQDPGLGLRLIYFSYDVKMKEKGDIPEGYSVSREKKERFSLILESASTNQTSMYLCASSPGSHSGNTIYFGEGSWLTVV.